The 5 T cell receptor beta chains below all came from one sample that was sequenced in a study of T cell responses to AZD1222 COVID-19 vaccine. Measured with immunoSEQ multiplex PCR; TCRdb has only the in-frame clones, and not every one. The sample yields about 140,000 clones, roughly 90% seen once. The specimen comprised peripheral blood, sampled on day 0 of AZD1222 vaccination. These receptors all come from an adult in good health.

The rearrangement uses TRBV4-3 and TRBJ1-2; D call uncertain. V gave up 1 base and J gave up 1 base, with 13 bases separating them. This CDR3 has 16 residues. CDR1 is LGHNA, CDR2 YSLEER, per germline. The CDR3 protein is CASSQAAGYLNYGYTF. The CDR3 nucleotides read TGCGCCAGCAGCCAAGCCGCGGGTTACCTTAACTATGGCTACACCTTC.

This clone was observed a handful of times. The genes are TRBV7-9 and TRBJ1-1, with unresolved D. There are 16 residues in the CDR3. The V gene's germline CDR1 is SEHNR and CDR2 FQNEAQ (reference sequence). The ends were cut back, 5 bases at V and 3 bases at J, with 19 bases in the middle. The CDR3 DNA follows: TGTGCCAGCAGCCTTCCGGCGATCAGTCGATACACTGAAGCTTTCTTT. Its protein is CASSLPAISRYTEAFF.

The chain has TRBV9 and TRBJ1-2; 7 bases are shared with TRBD1. Germline values: CDR1 SGDLS, CDR2 YYNGEE. There are 15 residues in the CDR3. After removal of 0 bases from V and 6 bases from J, the junction contained 8 bases not matched to a gene. The CDR3 loop is CASSVVGQPIHGYTF. CDR3 sequence (DNA): TGTGCCAGCAGCGTAGTGGGACAGCCCATCCATGGCTACACCTTC.

This chain links TRBV5-1 with TRBJ2-1; 11 nucleotides agree with TRBD2. V was pared by 5 bases and J by 0 bases, with 19 bases of the junction left unmatched. The germline gives CDR1 SGHRS, CDR2 YFSETQ. The CDR3 sequence is 21 residues long. The CDR3: CASRTPQTSGSLVSSYNEQFF. The CDR3 DNA reads as TGCGCCAGCAGAACTCCTCAAACTAGCGGGAGCTTGGTAAGCTCCTACAATGAGCAGTTCTTC. The full variable domain, with the rest looked up from reference TRBV5-1 and TRBJ2-1, is KAGVTQTPRYLIKTRGQQVTLSCSPISGHRSVSWYQQTPGQGLQFLFEYFSETQRNKGNFPGRFSGRQFSNSRSEMNVSTLELGDSALYLCASRTPQTSGSLVSSYNEQFFGPGTRLTVL.

The table lists this clone with a few counts. The genes are TRBV28 and TRBJ1-3, with D hard to call. The CDR3 has 18 residues. Germline V gene sequence: CDR1 MDHEN, CDR2 SYDVKM. V shed 0 bases and J shed 0 bases, with 15 bases lying between them. The CDR3 region has the DNA TGTGCCAGCAGTTTATGGGGTGGATATAGGAGCTCTGGAAACACCATATATTTT. Translated: CASSLWGGYRSSGNTIYF. Based on the CDR3 plus reference TRBV28 and TRBJ1-3, the full variable domain is DVKVTQSSRYLVKRTGEKVFLECVQDMDHENMFWYRQDPGLGLRLIYFSYDVKMKEKGDIPEGYSVSREKKERFSLILESASTNQTSMYLCASSLWGGYRSSGNTIYFGEGSWLTVV.